This T cell receptor beta chain was retrieved from a study of T-cell reconstitution after alpha-beta-depleted transplantation in children. Unique molecular identifiers were incorporated during preparation of the TCRbeta library. TCRdb reanalysed the PCR reads using MiXCR and keeps one entry per CDR3 protein. The sample includes some 450,000 distinct CDR3 sequences, about 45% seen only once; the top ten take approximately 30%. Germline lookup yields CDR1 SGHRS and CDR2 YFSETQ. Trimming took 4 bases from V and 2 from J, leaving 10 bases between them. This CDR3 has 13 residues. Study-level findings and limits: In some patients, recipient T cells and intrathymic progenitors surviving conditioning explained high day-60 diversity. Newly made T cells mostly supplied T-cell counts and diversity one year after transplant.

The sample holds many counts of this clonotype. Its specificity is unknown. The V call is TRBV5-1, the J call TRBJ2-7, with D possibly matching TRBD1 (6 bases). This TCR was sampled from a girl under 10 years old with aplastic anemia, due to receive a stem cell transplant. The source material was PBMCs, sampled before TCRalphabeta/CD19-depleted stem cell transplant. The CDR3 DNA is TGCGCCAGCAGCCCCGGACAGACCTACGAGCAGTACTTC. Translation: CASSPGQTYEQYF. The full variable domain, rest sourced from reference TRBV5-1 and TRBJ2-7, is KAGVTQTPRYLIKTRGQQVTLSCSPISGHRSVSWYQQTPGQGLQFLFEYFSETQRNKGNFPGRFSGRQFSNSRSEMNVSTLELGDSALYLCASSPGQTYEQYFGPGTRLTVT.